This T cell receptor beta chain comes out of a study of control samples from healthy donors and cancer patients. The CDR3 is 20 amino acids. From germline, CDR1 is LGHDT and CDR2 YNNKEL (reference sequence). V gave up 2 bases and J gave up 0 bases, with 23 bases separating them. Clones were read by immunoSEQ multiplex PCR, and TCRdb kept only the in-frame ones, dropping some. Of about 84,000 clones listed, around 84% were seen once; the top ten hold about 9.9%. This clonotype was sampled from a man aged 55 to 70 with head and neck cancer. Material for sequencing was PBMCs. The gene calls are TRBV3-1 (or the pseudogene TRBV3-2) and TRBJ2-1, with D maybe TRBD1 (6 bases). CDR3 coding DNA: TGTGCCAGCAGCCAATACGGCGTCGCGGCAGGGGACCTCTCCTACAATGAGCAGTTCTTC. It is translated as CASSQYGVAAGDLSYNEQFF.